This TCR beta chain was sequenced in a study of T cell repertoires in cytomegalovirus infection. Study in general: CMV infection plus the matching HLA type was flagged by public TCR beta signatures. Overall study findings and caveats: Totalled public TCR beta family frequency picked out people who carried CMV plus the relevant HLA. The ex vivo response was dominated by HLA-C-restricted CMV-specific TCR beta clonotypes.

The germline CDR1 and CDR2 sequences are SGHTA and FQGNSA. CDR3 length: 14 amino acids. V lost 5 bases and J lost 6, with 13 bases in between. TCRdb independently ran MiXCR on the reads; one entry per CDR3 protein. Among some 680,000 distinct CDR3 sequences listed, 35% to 45% were seen once. This clonotype has at least ten counts. Its antigen is not known. The rearrangement joins TRBV7-2 to TRBJ2-2; D is unclear. The source material was PBMCs. The clonotype originates from a human donor in good health (CMV status not recorded). Some clones in this sample may be carry-over from other donors' samples. CDR3 nucleotide sequence: TGTGCCAGCAGCCCGGCAGAGTCGGCCGGGGAGCTGTTTTTT. This codes for CASSPAESAGELFF.